This entry describes one T cell receptor (beta chain). This clonotype was seen repeatedly, ten times or more. Which antigen it targets is not known. Base quality data are lacking; no much larger clone is found one base away. The data were obtained in a study of neurological immune-mediated disorders (dated by TCRdb to the late 2010s). About the study as a whole: Among the roughly 34 multiple sclerosis patients, relapsing-remitting MS was present in around 30 and secondary progressive MS was present in 3. Using UMI-based sequencing, the study compared peripheral blood TCR-beta repertoires from patients with HTLV-I-associated myelopathy (HAM/TSP), patients with multiple sclerosis, and healthy controls. The cohort included 60 to 75 subjects: about 15 with HAM/TSP, approximately 34 with multiple sclerosis, and around 20 healthy controls. The roughly 110 TCR-beta libraries included longitudinal samples, technical triplicates and paired sorted CD4+ and CD8+ T-cell subsets alongside PBMC samples. Each longitudinal HAM/TSP and healthy donor was sampled at 3 time-points spaced at about 3-40 month intervals.

The CDR3 numbers 15 residues from cysteine through phenylalanine. CDR3 DNA is the only sequence kept; it has 45 bases, read in frame from the first base. Looking up the germline V gene (reference sequence) yields CDR1 DFQATT and CDR2 SNEGSKA. V is cut back by 2 bases and J by 8 bases, with 11 bases in the junction unmatched. To synthesize cDNA, template-switch 5'RACE was performed with a primer carrying a 10-nucleotide random unique molecular identifier so that each TCR transcript was tagged. Each sequencing run produced over 200 million TCR-beta sequences covering 15-18 subjects. Total RNA was extracted with the RNeasy kit. The KAPA Real-time Library Amplification kit was used to amplify TCR-beta VDJ regions with primers targeting the TCR constant region and the 5'RACE anchor. Sample indexes and Illumina adaptors were added in a first PCR, after which library yield was increased in a second PCR. After Ampure bead purification, the TCR product of roughly 650 bp was size-selected on a 2% E-gel SizeSelection system. Library quality was checked on a Bioanalyzer, concentration was measured with Qubit, and libraries were quantified with the Kapa Library Quantification kit before pooling. An Illumina HiSeq 2500 sequenced the libraries paired-end 2 x 150 bp. To increase sequence diversity, roughly 24-31% phiX was spiked into each library pool. The study's processing was this. Quality-filtered reads were processed with the UMI-based MiGEC pipeline, and over 80% of raw TCR sequences were removed by the MiGEC pipeline during error correction. VDJ genes were aligned to IMGT germline references, and each clonotype was defined by a unique CDR3 amino acid sequence together with V-J genes. Clonal expansion, Shannon diversity and CDR3 relatedness were evaluated with VDJtools (CalcPairwiseDistances, ClusterSamples), while phylogenetic trees were built in CLCbio workbench. A clone was classed as expanded if it had 8 or more unique UMIs, a cutoff based on coefficient-of-variation modelling across technical triplicates. The public reads were reanalyzed by TCRdb: fastp trimming at Q25, MiXCR alignment, in-frame beta chains only. Entries are consolidated by CDR3 protein sequence, retaining the most common genes and DNA. TCRdb assigned the V and J calls; the authors' analysis was not used. The sample table contains roughly 36,000 distinct CDR3 sequences; only one count was recorded for about 3.3% of them. In total, the top ten clones hold approximately 8.4% of the sample.

Read against the paper, the sample's time point label means: longitudinal time-point 1 (baseline). Unsorted PBMC libraries were generated from 2 million PBMCs stored in RNAlater at -80 °C until RNA extraction. The multiple sclerosis patients were enrolled in a US clinical protocol that evaluated disease progression with magnetic resonance imaging. PBMCs were separated from peripheral blood using Ficoll-Hypaque density gradient centrifugation and then cryopreserved in liquid nitrogen. What the research found in general, with its limitations: TCR clonal expansion was highest in HAM/TSP patients and lowest in MS patients, with MS patients falling below even healthy controls. No association of the MS cluster with clinical or MRI features was observed, and the need for larger cohorts was stated by the authors. Phylogenetic analysis grouped repertoires from 18 of 34 MS patients into a cluster of related CDR3 sequences, suggesting a possible repertoire-level signature. Across subjects, expanded clones never shared an identical CDR3 amino acid sequence, which suggests that the TCR-beta repertoires in every group were private.

This sequence was found in a woman aged 60 to 75 with multiple sclerosis. The chain is assembled from TRBV20-1 and TRBJ1-4, with 7 middle bases fitting TRBD1. The specimen sequenced was PBMCs. The encoded CDR3 is CSARTPGQLTEKLFF. Read as DNA, the sequence is TGCAGTGCTAGAACTCCGGGACAGCTAACAGAAAAACTGTTTTTT.